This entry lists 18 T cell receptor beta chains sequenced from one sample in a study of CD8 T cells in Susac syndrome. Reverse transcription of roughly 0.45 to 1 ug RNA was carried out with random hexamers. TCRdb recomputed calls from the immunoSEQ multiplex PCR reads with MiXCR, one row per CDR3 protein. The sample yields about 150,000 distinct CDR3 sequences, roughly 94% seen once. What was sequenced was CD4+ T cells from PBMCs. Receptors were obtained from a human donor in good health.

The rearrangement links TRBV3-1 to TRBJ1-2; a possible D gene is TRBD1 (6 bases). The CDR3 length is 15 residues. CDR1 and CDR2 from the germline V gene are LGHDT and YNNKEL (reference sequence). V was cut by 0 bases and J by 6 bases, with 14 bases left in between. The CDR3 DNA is TGTGCCAGCAGCCAAGATGGGGGGGGCGCGGATGGCTACACCTTC. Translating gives CASSQDGGGADGYTF.

The CDR3 bases are TGTGCCAGCGCAGGCCGGGGCGCTGGGGCCAACGTCCTGACTTTC. It translates to CASAGRGAGANVLTF. J is TRBJ2-6 and V is TRBV25-1; TRBD1 or TRBD2 may be the D gene (5 bases each). The V gene's germline CDR1 is MGHDK and CDR2 SYGVNS. CDR3 length equals 15 residues. V was cut by 8 bases and J by 2 bases, with 13 bases left in between. Full variable domain (rest looked up from reference TRBV25-1 and TRBJ2-6): EADIYQTPRYLVIGTGKKITLECSQTMGHDKMYWYQQDPGMELHLIHYSYGVNSTEKGDLSSESTVSRIRTEHFPLTLESARPSHTSQYLCASAGRGAGANVLTFGAGSRLTVL.

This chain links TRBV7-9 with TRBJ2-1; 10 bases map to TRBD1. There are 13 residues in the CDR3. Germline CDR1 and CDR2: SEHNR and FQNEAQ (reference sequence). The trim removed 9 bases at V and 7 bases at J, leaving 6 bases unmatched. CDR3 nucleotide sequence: TGTGCCAGTCTACCGGGACAGGGGAATGAGCAGTTCTTC. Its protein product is CASLPGQGNEQFF.

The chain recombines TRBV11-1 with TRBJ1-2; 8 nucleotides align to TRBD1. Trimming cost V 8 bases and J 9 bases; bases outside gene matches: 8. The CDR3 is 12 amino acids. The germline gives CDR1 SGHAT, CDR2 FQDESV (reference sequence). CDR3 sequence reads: CASDTTGGSYTF. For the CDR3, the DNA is TGTGCCAGCGACACTACAGGGGGAAGCTACACCTTC.

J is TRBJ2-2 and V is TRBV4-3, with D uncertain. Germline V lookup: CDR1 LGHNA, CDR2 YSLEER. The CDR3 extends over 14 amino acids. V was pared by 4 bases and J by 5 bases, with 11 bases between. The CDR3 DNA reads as TGCGCCAGCAGCCCCGACTTGGCTACCGGGGAGCTGTTTTTT. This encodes CASSPDLATGELFF.

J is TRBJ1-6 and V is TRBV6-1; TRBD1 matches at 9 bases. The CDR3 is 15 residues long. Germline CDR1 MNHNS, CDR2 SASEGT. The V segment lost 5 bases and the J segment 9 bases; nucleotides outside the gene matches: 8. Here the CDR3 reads CASSSRGQGGSPLHF. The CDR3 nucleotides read TGTGCCAGCAGTTCAAGGGGACAGGGCGGTTCACCCCTCCACTTT.

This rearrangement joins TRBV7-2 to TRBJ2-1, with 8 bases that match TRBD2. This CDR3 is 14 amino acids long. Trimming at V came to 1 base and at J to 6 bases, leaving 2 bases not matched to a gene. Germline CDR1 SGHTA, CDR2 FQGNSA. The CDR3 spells CASSLEGTSNEQFF. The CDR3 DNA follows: TGTGCCAGCAGCTTAGAAGGGACTAGCAATGAGCAGTTCTTC.

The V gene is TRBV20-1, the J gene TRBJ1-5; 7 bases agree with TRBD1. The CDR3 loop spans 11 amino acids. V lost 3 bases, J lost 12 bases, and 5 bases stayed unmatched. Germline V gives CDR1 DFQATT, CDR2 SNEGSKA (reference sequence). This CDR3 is CSARVTGFQHF. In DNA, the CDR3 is TGCAGTGCTAGGGTGACAGGGTTCCAGCATTTT.

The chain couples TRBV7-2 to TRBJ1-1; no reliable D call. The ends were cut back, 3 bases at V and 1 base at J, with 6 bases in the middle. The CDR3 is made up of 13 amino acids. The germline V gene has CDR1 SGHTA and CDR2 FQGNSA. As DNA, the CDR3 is TGTGCCAGCAGCTTGTGGAAGAACACTGAAGCTTTCTTT. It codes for CASSLWKNTEAFF. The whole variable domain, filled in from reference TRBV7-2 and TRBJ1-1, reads GAGVSQSPSNKVTEKGKDVELRCDPISGHTALYWYRQSLGQGLEFLIYFQGNSAPDKSGLPSDRFSAERTGGSVSTLTIQRTQQEDSAVYLCASSLWKNTEAFFGQGTRLTVV.

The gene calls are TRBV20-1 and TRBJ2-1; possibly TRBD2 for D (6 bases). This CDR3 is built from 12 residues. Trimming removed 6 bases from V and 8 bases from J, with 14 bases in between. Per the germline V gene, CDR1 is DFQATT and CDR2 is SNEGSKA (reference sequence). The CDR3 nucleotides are TGCAGTGCCCCGCGACTAGTCCATGAGCAGTTCTTC. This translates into CSAPRLVHEQFF.

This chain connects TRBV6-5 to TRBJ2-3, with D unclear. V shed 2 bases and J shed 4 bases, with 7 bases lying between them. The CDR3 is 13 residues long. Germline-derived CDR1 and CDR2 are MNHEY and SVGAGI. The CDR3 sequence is CASSYAPPDTQYF. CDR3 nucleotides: TGTGCCAGCAGTTACGCTCCCCCAGATACGCAGTATTTT.

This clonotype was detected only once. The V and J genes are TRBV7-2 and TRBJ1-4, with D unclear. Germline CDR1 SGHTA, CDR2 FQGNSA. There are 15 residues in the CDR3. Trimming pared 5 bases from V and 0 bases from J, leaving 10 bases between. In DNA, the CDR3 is TGTGCCAGCAGCAGATCCTCGGCAACTAATGAAAAACTGTTTTTT. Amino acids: CASSRSSATNEKLFF.

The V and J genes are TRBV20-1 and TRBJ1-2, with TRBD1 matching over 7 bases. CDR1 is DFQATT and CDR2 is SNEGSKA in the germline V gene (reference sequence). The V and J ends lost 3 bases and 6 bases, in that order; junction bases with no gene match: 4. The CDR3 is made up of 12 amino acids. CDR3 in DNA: TGCAGTGCTAGCCGGGACAGAGATGGCTACACCTTC. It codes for CSASRDRDGYTF.

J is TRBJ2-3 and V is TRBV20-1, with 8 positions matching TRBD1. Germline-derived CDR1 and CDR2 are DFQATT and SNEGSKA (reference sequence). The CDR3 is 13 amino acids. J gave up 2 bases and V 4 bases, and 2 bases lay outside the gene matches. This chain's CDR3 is CSATDRATDTQYF. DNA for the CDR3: TGCAGTGCTACGGACAGGGCCACAGATACGCAGTATTTT.

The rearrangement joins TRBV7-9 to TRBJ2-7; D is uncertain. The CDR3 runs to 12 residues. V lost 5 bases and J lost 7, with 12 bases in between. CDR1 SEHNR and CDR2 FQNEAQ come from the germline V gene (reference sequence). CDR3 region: CASSATLREQYF. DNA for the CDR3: TGTGCCAGCAGCGCCACCCTCCGAGAGCAGTACTTC.

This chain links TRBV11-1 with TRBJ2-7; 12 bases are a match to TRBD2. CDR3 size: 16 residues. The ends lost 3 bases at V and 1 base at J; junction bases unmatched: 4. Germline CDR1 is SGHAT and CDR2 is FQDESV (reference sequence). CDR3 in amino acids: CASSFTSGRTSYEQYF. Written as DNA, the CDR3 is TGTGCCAGCAGCTTCACTAGCGGGAGGACATCCTACGAGCAGTACTTC.

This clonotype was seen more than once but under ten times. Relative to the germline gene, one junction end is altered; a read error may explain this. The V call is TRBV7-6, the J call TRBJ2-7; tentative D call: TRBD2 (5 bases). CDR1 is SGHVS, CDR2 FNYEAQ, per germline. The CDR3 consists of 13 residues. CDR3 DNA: TGTGCTAGCAGCTTAACTAGAAATAACGAGCAGTACTTC. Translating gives CASSLTRNNEQYF.

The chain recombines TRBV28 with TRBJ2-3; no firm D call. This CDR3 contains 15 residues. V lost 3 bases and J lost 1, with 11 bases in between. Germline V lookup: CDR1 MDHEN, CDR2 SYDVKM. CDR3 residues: CASSLPGLGTDTQYF. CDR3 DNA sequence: TGTGCCAGCAGTTTGCCAGGATTGGGCACAGATACGCAGTATTTT.